This T cell receptor (beta chain) derives from a study of blood T cell repertoires in COVID-19. Background on the study: Whether acute or convalescent, the COVID-19 samples came from the United States, Italy and Spain. In each case, the material was cDNA or gDNA derived from T cells, B-cell-depleted T cells, or PBMCs.

How the authors handled the data: From reference gene primer amplification, estimates of nucleated cell counts were derived. The assay was immunoSEQ multiplex PCR, and TCRdb's table has in-frame clones only and misses some. The D gene and trimming were derived from the DNA, and the V and J assignments and clone size from that table. The table shows some 100,000 clones, with around 88% occurring only once. The sample comprised peripheral blood. This sequence originates from a human donor in a cohort sampled during active COVID-19.

The CDR3 reads CASSPGQGARETQYF. For the CDR3, the DNA is TGTGCCAGCTCACCAGGACAGGGAGCCCGGGAGACCCAGTACTTC. J is TRBJ2-5 and V is TRBV18; 8 bases are shared with TRBD1. V was clipped by 2 bases and J by 5 bases; unmatched bases: 7. The CDR3 covers 15 residues. Germline V gives CDR1 KGHSH, CDR2 LQKENI. Complete variable domain (other parts from reference TRBV18 and TRBJ2-5): NAGVMQNPRHLVRRRGQEARLRCSPMKGHSHVYWYRQLPEEGLKFMVYLQKENIIDESGMPKERFSAEFPKEGPSILRIQQVVRGDSAAYFCASSPGQGARETQYFGPGTRLLVL.